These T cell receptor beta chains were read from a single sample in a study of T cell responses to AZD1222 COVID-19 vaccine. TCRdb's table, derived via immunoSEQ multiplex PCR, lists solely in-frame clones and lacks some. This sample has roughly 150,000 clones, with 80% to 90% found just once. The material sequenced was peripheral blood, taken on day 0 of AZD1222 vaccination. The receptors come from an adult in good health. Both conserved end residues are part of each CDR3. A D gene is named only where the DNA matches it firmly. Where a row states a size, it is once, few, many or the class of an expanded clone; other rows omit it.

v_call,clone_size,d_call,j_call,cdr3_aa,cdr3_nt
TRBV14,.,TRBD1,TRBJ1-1,CASSQDKFSGTGSTTEAFF,TGTGCCAGCAGCCAAGATAAGTTCAGCGGGACAGGGAGCACCACTGAAGCTTTCTTT
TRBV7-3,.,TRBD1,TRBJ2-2,CASSLDRDTGELFF,TGTGCCAGCAGCCTGGACAGGGACACCGGGGAGCTGTTTTTT
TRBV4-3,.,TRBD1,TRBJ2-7,CASSRSPTGAYEQYF,TGCGCCAGCAGCCGGAGTCCGACAGGGGCCTACGAGCAGTACTTC
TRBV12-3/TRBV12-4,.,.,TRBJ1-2,CASSQKGSYGYTF,TGTGCCAGCTCTCAGAAGGGGAGCTATGGCTACACCTTC
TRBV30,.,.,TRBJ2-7,CAWSVSSVGGGSYEQYF,TGTGCCTGGAGTGTAAGTTCAGTAGGGGGGGGATCCTACGAGCAGTACTTC
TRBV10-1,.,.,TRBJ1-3,CASSDDGSSGNTIYF,TGCGCCAGCAGCGATGACGGGAGCTCTGGAAACACCATATATTTT
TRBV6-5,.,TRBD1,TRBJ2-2,CASRHGQANTGELFF,TGTGCCAGCAGACACGGACAGGCGAACACCGGGGAGCTGTTTTTT
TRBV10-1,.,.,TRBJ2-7,CASPGQGGTYEQYF,TGCGCCAGCCCTGGGCAGGGGGGGACCTACGAGCAGTACTTC
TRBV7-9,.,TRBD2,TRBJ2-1,CAGTTSGGYNEQFF,TGTGCCGGGACGACTAGCGGGGGTTACAATGAGCAGTTCTTC
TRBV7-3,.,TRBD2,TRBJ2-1,CASSLGLAVGEQFF,TGTGCCAGCAGCTTAGGGCTAGCGGTGGGTGAGCAGTTCTTC
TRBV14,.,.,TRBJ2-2,CASSQEVSGELFF,TGTGCCAGCAGCCAAGAAGTGTCCGGGGAGCTGTTTTTT
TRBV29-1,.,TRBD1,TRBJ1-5,CSAEQGAGQPQHF,TGCAGCGCTGAACAGGGGGCAGGTCAGCCCCAGCATTTT
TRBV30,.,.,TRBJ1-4,CAWSVRGVPLASGKLFF,TGTGCCTGGAGTGTAAGGGGAGTGCCTCTGGCCTCCGGAAAACTGTTTTTT
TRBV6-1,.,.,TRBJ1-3,CASSETGRGNTIYF,TGTGCCAGCAGTGAGACGGGACGGGGAAACACCATATATTTT
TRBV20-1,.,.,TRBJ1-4,CSASSTGGEKLFF,TGCAGTGCTAGTTCGACCGGAGGAGAAAAACTGTTTTTT
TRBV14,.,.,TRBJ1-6,CASSQGRHSYNSPLHF,TGTGCCAGCAGCCAAGGGCGGCACTCCTATAATTCACCCCTCCACTTT
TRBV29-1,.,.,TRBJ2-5,CSGRFGETQYF,TGCAGCGGGAGGTTTGGGGAGACCCAGTACTTC
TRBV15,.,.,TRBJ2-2,CATSRDHGAGELFF,TGTGCCACCAGCAGAGATCACGGGGCCGGGGAGCTGTTTTTT
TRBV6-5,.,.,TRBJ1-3,CASSSGISGNTIYF,TGTGCCAGCAGTTCAGGGATCTCTGGAAACACCATATATTTT
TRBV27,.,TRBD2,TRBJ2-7,CASSLGGLELSPKYEQYF,TGTGCCAGCAGTTTAGGGGGACTAGAACTATCCCCCAAATACGAGCAGTACTTC
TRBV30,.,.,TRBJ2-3,CAWMWRAHTTDTQYF,TGTGCCTGGATGTGGAGGGCACACACCACAGATACGCAGTATTTT
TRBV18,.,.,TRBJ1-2,CASSPQGPPTSHYGYTF,TGTGCCAGCTCACCACAGGGACCACCCACCTCTCACTATGGCTACACCTTC
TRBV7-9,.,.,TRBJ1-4,CASSVQADEKLFF,TGTGCCAGCAGCGTCCAGGCGGATGAAAAACTGTTTTTT
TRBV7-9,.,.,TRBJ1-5,CASSLEGEPQHF,TGTGCCAGCAGCTTAGAGGGGGAGCCCCAGCATTTT
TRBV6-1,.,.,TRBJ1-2,CASSEADSRVFAGTF,TGTGCCAGCAGTGAAGCGGATAGCCGGGTTTTCGCGGGCACCTTC
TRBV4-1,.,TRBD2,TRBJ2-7,CASSHLIGGGFYEQYF,TGCGCCAGCAGCCACCTTATCGGGGGGGGGTTCTACGAGCAGTACTTC
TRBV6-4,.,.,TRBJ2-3,CASSNQGPDTQYF,TGTGCCAGCAGTAACCAGGGCCCAGATACGCAGTATTTT
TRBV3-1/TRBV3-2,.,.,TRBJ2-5,CASSPTGIQETQYF,TGTGCCAGCAGCCCCACCGGGATACAAGAGACCCAGTACTTC
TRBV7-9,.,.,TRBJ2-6,CASSLGSGANVLTF,TGTGCCAGCAGCTTAGGCTCTGGGGCCAACGTCCTGACTTTC
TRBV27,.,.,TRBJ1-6,CASSLSPDRNAYRVSPLHF,TGTGCCAGCAGTTTATCCCCCGACAGGAACGCGTACCGTGTTTCACCCCTCCACTTT
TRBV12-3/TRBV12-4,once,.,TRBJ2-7,CASSSSDSYEQYF,TGTGCCAGCAGTTCCTCCGATTCCTACGAGCAGTACTTC
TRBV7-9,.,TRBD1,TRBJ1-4,CASSLLTGDNEKLFF,TGTGCCAGCAGCCTGCTGACAGGGGATAATGAAAAACTGTTTTTT
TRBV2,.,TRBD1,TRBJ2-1,CASRGDRGTGNNEQFF,TGTGCCAGCAGGGGGGATAGAGGGACAGGTAACAATGAGCAGTTCTTC
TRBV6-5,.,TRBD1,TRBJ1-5,CASTTGQGGNQPQHF,TGTGCCAGCACTACGGGACAGGGGGGGAATCAGCCCCAGCATTTT
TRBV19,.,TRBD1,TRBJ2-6,CASSTTTGGVYGANVLTF,TGTGCCAGTAGTACTACTACAGGGGGCGTTTATGGGGCCAACGTCCTGACTTTC
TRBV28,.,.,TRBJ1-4,CASSLEGPTNEKLFF,TGTGCCAGCAGTTTAGAGGGTCCAACTAATGAAAAACTGTTTTTT
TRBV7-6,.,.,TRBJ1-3,CASSLAVGSYSGNTIYF,TGTGCCAGCAGCTTAGCCGTAGGAAGTTACTCTGGAAACACCATATATTTT
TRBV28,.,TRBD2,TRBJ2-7,CASSPLAGGSSYEQYF,TGTGCCAGCAGCCCTCTAGCGGGGGGGTCCTCCTACGAGCAGTACTTC
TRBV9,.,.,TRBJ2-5,CASSVDSEETQYF,TGTGCCAGCAGCGTAGACAGCGAAGAGACCCAGTACTTC
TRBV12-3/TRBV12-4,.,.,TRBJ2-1,CASSFGPRLEQFF,TGTGCCAGCAGTTTCGGACCTAGGCTTGAGCAGTTCTTC
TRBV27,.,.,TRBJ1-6,CASSFGGGSSPLHF,TGTGCCAGCAGTTTCGGAGGCGGCAGTTCACCCCTCCACTTT
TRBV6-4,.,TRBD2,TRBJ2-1,CASSPTSGEDHEQFF,TGTGCCAGCAGTCCAACTAGCGGGGAGGACCATGAGCAGTTCTTC
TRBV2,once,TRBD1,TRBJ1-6,CASSRGQGVDSPLHF,TGTGCCAGCAGTCGGGGACAGGGTGTGGATTCACCCCTCCACTTT